The present entry profiles one T cell receptor (beta chain) with its context. No antigen is known for it. The data originate from a study of T cells in localized non-small cell lung cancer. Study findings and constraints: Patients showing higher blood T cell density tended to see longer overall survival. Median detection of top 100 tumor clones in adjacent lung was 57 clones.

Sequencing was performed with immunoSEQ multiplex PCR; in TCRdb, only in-frame clones are kept and a portion is missing. The sample lists some 66,000 clones; approximately 85% were seen once. This clonotype originated in a female donor at least 60 years old with stage I lung adenocarcinoma. Sequencing was performed on peripheral blood, taken before any cancer treatment.

The CDR3 reads CASSPRTGGNSGNTIYF. For the CDR3, the DNA is TGCGCCAGCAGCCCTCGGACAGGGGGTAACTCTGGAAACACCATATATTTT. The chain carries TRBV5-1 and TRBJ1-3; 10 nucleotides match TRBD1. In germline, CDR1 is SGHRS, CDR2 YFSETQ. The CDR3 sequence is 17 residues long. The V and J ends lost 4 bases and 0 bases, in that order; junction bases with no gene match: 7.